These 13 T cell receptor beta chains came from one sample sequenced in a study of OX40 agonist ivuxolimab in advanced cancers. This table comes from immunoSEQ multiplex PCR, and its TCRdb copy is limited to in-frame clones, with some not included. The table shows fewer than 25,000 clones, with around 88% occurring only once. The input for sequencing was CD4+ or CD8+ T cells sorted from blood, taken in a trial of the OX40 agonist ivuxolimab. The receptor set was obtained from an adult with an advanced solid tumor such as melanoma, head and neck, liver or kidney cancer.

The chain carries TRBV19 and TRBJ2-6, with no clear D. Trimming stripped 7 bases from V and 2 bases from J, with 15 bases between. Germline CDR1 LNHDA, CDR2 SQIVND (reference sequence). The CDR3 runs 16 residues. CDR3 DNA sequence: TGTGCCAGTAAATCCCTGGGCAATCCTGGGGCCAACGTCCTGACTTTC. Translated, it gives CASKSLGNPGANVLTF.

This clone has a single count. This rearrangement joins TRBV9 to TRBJ2-1; D possibly uses TRBD1 or TRBD2 (5 bases each). In germline, CDR1 is SGDLS, CDR2 YYNGEE. This CDR3 is 15 amino acids long. V lost 1 base and J lost 6, with 14 bases in between. For the CDR3, the DNA is TGTGCCAGCAGCGTATCTGGGGGTCGGGTCAATGAGCAGTTCTTC. Protein: CASSVSGGRVNEQFF.

This clone was picked up one time. The chain employs TRBV29-1 and TRBJ2-5, with TRBD2 matching 7 bases. The CDR3 runs to 13 residues. Germline CDR1 reads SQVTM; CDR2 reads ANQGSEA. Trimming at V came to 5 bases and at J to 5 bases, leaving 8 bases not matched to a gene. In nucleotides, the CDR3 is TGCAGCGTTCCGGGCCTCGGGAGGGAGACCCAGTACTTC. Translated, it gives CSVPGLGRETQYF.

The chain combines TRBV4-1 with TRBJ2-5; tentatively, D is TRBD1 (6 bases). V was clipped by 6 bases and J by 3 bases, with 11 bases between them. Germline values: CDR1 MGHRA, CDR2 YSYEKL. The CDR3 is 13 amino acids. The CDR3 DNA is TGCGCCAGCAGTGAAGACAGGAAAGAGACCCAGTACTTC. Its protein product is CASSEDRKETQYF.

This chain joins TRBV5-1 and TRBJ2-5; TRBD2 agrees at 9 bases. The CDR3 has 15 residues. V lost 5 bases and J lost 5; bases outside the gene matches: 10. The V gene's germline CDR1 is SGHRS and CDR2 YFSETQ. CDR3 nucleotide sequence: TGCGCCAGCAGATATAAGCGGGAGGAGATTGAGACCCAGTACTTC. It encodes CASRYKREEIETQYF.

By its share, this clone is medium-sized. The chain links TRBV5-8 to TRBJ1-5; 11 positions match TRBD1. Germline lookup yields CDR1 SGHTS and CDR2 YDEGEE. V was clipped by 8 bases and J by 4 bases; unmatched bases: 14. This CDR3 contains 17 residues. This chain's CDR3 is CASSGQGASVGNQPQHF. The DNA for the CDR3 is TGTGCCAGTTCCGGACAGGGGGCATCGGTGGGGAATCAGCCCCAGCATTTT.

The V and J genes are TRBV5-1 and TRBJ2-5, with 9 bases aligning to TRBD2. Germline-derived CDR1 and CDR2 are SGHRS and YFSETQ. Germline trimming cut 4 bases from V and 4 bases from J; bases unmatched to any gene: 8. CDR3 length: 15 residues. The CDR3: CASSTPTSGGETQYF. The CDR3 DNA reads TGCGCCAGCAGCACCCCGACTAGCGGTGGAGAGACCCAGTACTTC.

The rearrangement links TRBV7-8 to TRBJ2-2; 10 bases align to TRBD1. CDR3 length equals 16 residues. The germline CDR1 and CDR2 sequences are SGHVS and FQNEAQ. The trim removed 5 bases at V and 4 bases at J, leaving 7 bases unmatched. The CDR3 region has the DNA TGTGCCAGCAGCCCCCCGGGACAGGGGCCCACCGGGGAGCTGTTTTTT. It specifies CASSPPGQGPTGELFF.

This clone was detected only a few times. This chain joins TRBV4-1 and TRBJ2-3; 9 bases are a match to TRBD1. The CDR3 extends over 15 amino acids. CDR1 and CDR2 (germline): MGHRA, YSYEKL. J gave up 5 bases and V 2 bases, and 5 bases lay outside the gene matches. CDR3: CASSQTGGDGDTQYF. The CDR3 DNA reads as TGCGCCAGCAGCCAAACAGGGGGCGATGGAGATACGCAGTATTTT.

The rearrangement joins TRBV6-6 to TRBJ1-5; D not certain. The V gene lost 3 bases and the J gene lost 1 base, with 7 bases spanning the gap. The CDR3 has 14 amino acids. Per the germline V gene, CDR1 is MNHNY and CDR2 is SVGAGI (reference sequence). Here the CDR3 reads CASSYLQSNQPQHF. The CDR3 DNA sequence: TGTGCCAGCAGTTATTTACAGAGCAATCAGCCCCAGCATTTT.

The chain employs TRBV13 and TRBJ1-3, with 9 nucleotides matching TRBD1. V shed 3 bases and J 1 base; nucleotides not matched to a gene: 4. This CDR3 spans 16 amino acids. Germline CDR1 reads PRHDT; CDR2 reads FYEKMQ (reference sequence). The CDR3 sequence is CASSFGQGISGNTIYF. For the CDR3, the DNA is TGTGCCAGCAGCTTCGGACAGGGGATATCTGGAAACACCATATATTTT.

This chain links TRBV5-6 with TRBJ2-5; D tentatively reads TRBD1 or TRBD2 (5 bases each). In germline, CDR1 is SGHDT, CDR2 YYEEEE. V gave up 4 bases and J gave up 3 bases, with 16 bases separating them. The CDR3 consists of 15 residues. The CDR3 nucleotides read TGTGCCAGCAGCGATGCCGGGACCCGTAAAGAGACCCAGTACTTC. Translating it yields CASSDAGTRKETQYF. Variable domain in full (rest from reference TRBV5-6 and TRBJ2-5): DAGVTQSPTHLIKTRGQQVTLRCSPKSGHDTVSWYQQALGQGPQFIFQYYEEEERQRGNFPDRFSGHQFPNYSSELNVNALLLGDSALYLCASSDAGTRKETQYFGPGTRLLVL.

V usage is TRBV13 and J usage is TRBJ2-2, with no clear D. Germline V gene data show CDR1 as PRHDT and CDR2 as FYEKMQ (reference sequence). The CDR3 consists of 13 residues. V lost 3 bases, J lost 7 bases, and 9 bases lay in between. This CDR3 reads CASSFQSIGELFF. The CDR3 nucleotides are TGTGCCAGCAGCTTCCAATCCATCGGGGAGCTGTTTTTT.